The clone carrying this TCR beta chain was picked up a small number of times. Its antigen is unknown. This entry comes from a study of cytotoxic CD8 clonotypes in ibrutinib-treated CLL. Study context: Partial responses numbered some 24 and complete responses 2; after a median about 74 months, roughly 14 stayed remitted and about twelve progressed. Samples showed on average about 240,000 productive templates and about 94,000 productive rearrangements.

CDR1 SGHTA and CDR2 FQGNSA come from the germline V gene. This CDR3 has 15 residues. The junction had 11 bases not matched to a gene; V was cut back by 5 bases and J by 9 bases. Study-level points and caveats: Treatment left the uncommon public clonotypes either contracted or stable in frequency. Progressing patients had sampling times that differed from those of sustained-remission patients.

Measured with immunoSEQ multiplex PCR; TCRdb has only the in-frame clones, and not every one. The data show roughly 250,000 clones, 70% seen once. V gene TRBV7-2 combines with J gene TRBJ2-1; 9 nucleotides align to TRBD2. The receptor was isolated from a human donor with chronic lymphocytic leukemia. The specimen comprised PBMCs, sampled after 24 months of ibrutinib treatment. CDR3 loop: CASSPPGGRDGEQFF. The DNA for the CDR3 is TGTGCCAGCAGCCCACCGGGCGGGAGGGATGGTGAGCAGTTCTTC.